These T cell receptor beta chains were read from a single sample in a study of T cell responses to AZD1222 COVID-19 vaccine. Clones were read by immunoSEQ multiplex PCR, and TCRdb kept only the in-frame ones, dropping some. The data show approximately 160,000 clones, approximately 90% seen once. The sequenced sample was peripheral blood, obtained on day 0 of AZD1222 vaccination. Receptors were obtained from an adult in good health. Each CDR3 is given with its conserved first and last residue. Fields, in order: CDR3 protein, CDR3 DNA, J gene, V gene, D gene, clone size. The D gene is left open where the match is weak. Clone size is not always given. Where it is, it says once, few, many or a class for expanded clones.

CDR3aa: CAISEPPTGLNNSPLHF; CDR3nt: TGTGCCATCAGTGAGCCTCCAACAGGTCTTAATAATTCACCCCTCCACTTT; j_gene: TRBJ1-6; v_gene: TRBV10-3; d_gene: .; abundance: .
CDR3aa: CSARGAFF; CDR3nt: TGCAGTGCTAGAGGAGCTTTCTTT; j_gene: TRBJ1-1; v_gene: TRBV20-1; d_gene: .; abundance: .
CDR3aa: CASSPDRDEKLFF; CDR3nt: TGTGCCAGCTCACCAGACAGGGACGAAAAACTGTTTTTT; j_gene: TRBJ1-4; v_gene: TRBV18; d_gene: TRBD1; abundance: .
CDR3aa: CASSFEGYGYTF; CDR3nt: TGTGCCAGCAGCTTCGAAGGTTATGGCTACACCTTC; j_gene: TRBJ1-2; v_gene: TRBV11-3; d_gene: .; abundance: .
CDR3aa: CASSPGQLNQPQHF; CDR3nt: TGTGCCAGCAGTCCGGGACAGCTTAATCAGCCCCAGCATTTT; j_gene: TRBJ1-5; v_gene: TRBV28; d_gene: TRBD1; abundance: .
CDR3aa: CASSDLPDPVMDTQYF; CDR3nt: TGCGCCAGCAGTGACCTTCCAGATCCCGTAATGGATACGCAGTATTTT; j_gene: TRBJ2-3; v_gene: TRBV10-1; d_gene: .; abundance: .
CDR3aa: CASSQGQGRLNTEAFF; CDR3nt: TGTGCCAGCTCACAGGGACAGGGGCGTTTGAACACTGAAGCTTTCTTT; j_gene: TRBJ1-1; v_gene: TRBV18; d_gene: TRBD1; abundance: .
CDR3aa: CASSSEGHGYTF; CDR3nt: TGTGCCAGCAGTTCCGAGGGGCATGGCTACACCTTC; j_gene: TRBJ1-2; v_gene: TRBV6-5; d_gene: .; abundance: .
CDR3aa: CASSAGLLSTDTQYF; CDR3nt: TGCGCCAGCAGCGCGGGACTACTTAGCACAGATACGCAGTATTTT; j_gene: TRBJ2-3; v_gene: TRBV5-1; d_gene: TRBD2; abundance: .
CDR3aa: CASSAGTSGSETQYF; CDR3nt: TGTGCCAGTAGTGCCGGGACTAGCGGGAGTGAGACCCAGTACTTC; j_gene: TRBJ2-5; v_gene: TRBV19; d_gene: TRBD2; abundance: once
CDR3aa: CASSFGSGSYNEQFF; CDR3nt: TGCGCCAGCAGCTTCGGCTCAGGCTCCTACAATGAGCAGTTCTTC; j_gene: TRBJ2-1; v_gene: TRBV5-1; d_gene: .; abundance: .
CDR3aa: CAAADFTEAFF; CDR3nt: TGTGCCGCTGCGGACTTCACTGAAGCTTTCTTT; j_gene: TRBJ1-1; v_gene: TRBV6-6; d_gene: .; abundance: .
CDR3aa: CSVEHRIYGYTF; CDR3nt: TGCAGCGTTGAACATAGGATCTATGGCTACACCTTC; j_gene: TRBJ1-2; v_gene: TRBV29-1; d_gene: .; abundance: .
CDR3aa: CASSQAGGTQYF; CDR3nt: TGCGCCAGCAGCCAAGCAGGGGGCACGCAGTATTTT; j_gene: TRBJ2-3; v_gene: TRBV4-3; d_gene: TRBD1; abundance: .
CDR3aa: CASSLVKGNYGYTF; CDR3nt: TGTGCCAGCAGCTTAGTTAAGGGCAACTATGGCTACACCTTC; j_gene: TRBJ1-2; v_gene: TRBV7-9; d_gene: .; abundance: .